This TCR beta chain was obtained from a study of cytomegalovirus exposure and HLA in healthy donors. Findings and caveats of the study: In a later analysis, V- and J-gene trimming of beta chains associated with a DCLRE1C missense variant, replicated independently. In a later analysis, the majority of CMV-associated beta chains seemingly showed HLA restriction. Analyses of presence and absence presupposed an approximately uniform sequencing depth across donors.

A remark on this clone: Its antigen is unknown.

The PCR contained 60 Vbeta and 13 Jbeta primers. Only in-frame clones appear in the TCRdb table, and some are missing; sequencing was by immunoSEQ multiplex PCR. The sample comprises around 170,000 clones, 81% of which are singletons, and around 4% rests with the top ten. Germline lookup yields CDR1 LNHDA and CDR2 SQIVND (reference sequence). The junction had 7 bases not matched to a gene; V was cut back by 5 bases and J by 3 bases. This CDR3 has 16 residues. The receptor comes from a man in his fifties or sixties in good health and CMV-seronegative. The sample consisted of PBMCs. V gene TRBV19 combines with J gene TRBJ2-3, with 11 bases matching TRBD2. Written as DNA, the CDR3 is TGTGCCAGTAGTCAACTAGCGGGGGCTGGAACAGATACGCAGTATTTT. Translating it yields CASSQLAGAGTDTQYF.